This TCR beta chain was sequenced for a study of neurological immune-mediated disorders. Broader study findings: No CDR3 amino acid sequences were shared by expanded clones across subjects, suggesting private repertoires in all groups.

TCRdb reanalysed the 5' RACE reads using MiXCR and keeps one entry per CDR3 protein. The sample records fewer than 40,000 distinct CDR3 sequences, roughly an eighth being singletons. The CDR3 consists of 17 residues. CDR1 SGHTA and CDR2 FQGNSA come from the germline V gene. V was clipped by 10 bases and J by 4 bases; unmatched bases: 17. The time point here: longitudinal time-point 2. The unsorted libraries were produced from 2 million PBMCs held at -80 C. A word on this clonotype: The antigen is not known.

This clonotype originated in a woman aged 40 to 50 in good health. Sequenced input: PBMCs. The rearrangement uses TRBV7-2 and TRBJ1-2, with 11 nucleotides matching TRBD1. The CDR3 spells CANNSGQGARSAYGYTF. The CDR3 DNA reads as TGTGCCAACAACTCCGGACAGGGGGCAAGATCGGCCTATGGCTACACCTTC.